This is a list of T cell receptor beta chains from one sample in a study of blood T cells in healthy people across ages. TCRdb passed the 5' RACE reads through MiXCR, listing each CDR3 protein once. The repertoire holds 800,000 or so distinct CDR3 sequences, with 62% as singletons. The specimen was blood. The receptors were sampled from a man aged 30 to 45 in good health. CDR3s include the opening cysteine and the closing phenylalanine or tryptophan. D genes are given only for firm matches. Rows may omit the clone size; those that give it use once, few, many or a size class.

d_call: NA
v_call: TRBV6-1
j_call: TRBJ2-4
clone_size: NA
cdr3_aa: CASILGGRSGNSQYF
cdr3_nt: NA

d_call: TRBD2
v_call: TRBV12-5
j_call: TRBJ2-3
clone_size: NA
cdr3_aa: CASGSTRKRRGVSTDTQYF
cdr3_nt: TGTGCTAGTGGTTCGACTAGAAAGCGCCGGGGGGTAAGCACAGATACGCAGTATTTT

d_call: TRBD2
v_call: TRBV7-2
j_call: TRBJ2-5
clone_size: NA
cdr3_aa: CASSPRLGPREQYF
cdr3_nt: TGTGCCAGCAGCCCCCGACTAGGCCCGCGGGAGCAGTACTTC

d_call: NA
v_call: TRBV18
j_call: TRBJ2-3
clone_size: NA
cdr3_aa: CASSAGRSQDTQYF
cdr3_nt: TGTGCCAGCTCCGCGGGGCGTTCTCAAGATACGCAGTATTTT

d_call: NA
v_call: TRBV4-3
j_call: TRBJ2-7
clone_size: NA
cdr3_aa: CASSQEKGYEQYF
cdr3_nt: TGCGCCAGCAGCCAAGAAAAAGGCTACGAGCAGTACTTC

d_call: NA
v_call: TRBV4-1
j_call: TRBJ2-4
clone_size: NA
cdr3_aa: CASSQDQVVLAKNIQYF
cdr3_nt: TGCGCCAGCAGCCAAGATCAAGTAGTCTTAGCCAAAAACATTCAGTACTTC

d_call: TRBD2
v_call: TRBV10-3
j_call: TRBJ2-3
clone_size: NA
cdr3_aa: CAIRIRGGADTQYF
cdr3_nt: TGTGCCATCAGGATCCGGGGGGGGGCAGATACGCAGTATTTT

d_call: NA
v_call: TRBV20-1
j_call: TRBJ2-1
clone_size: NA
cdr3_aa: CSAGGFRDEQFF
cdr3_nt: TGCAGTGCTGGAGGCTTCCGGGACGAGCAGTTCTTC

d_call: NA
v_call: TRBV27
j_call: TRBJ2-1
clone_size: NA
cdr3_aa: CATSAVGTYNEQFF
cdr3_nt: TGTGCCACCAGTGCTGTGGGCACCTACAATGAGCAGTTCTTC

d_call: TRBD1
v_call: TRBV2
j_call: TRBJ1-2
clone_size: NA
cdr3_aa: CASSQGTEYGYTF
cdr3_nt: TGTGCCAGCTCACAGGGGACTGAGTATGGCTACACCTTC

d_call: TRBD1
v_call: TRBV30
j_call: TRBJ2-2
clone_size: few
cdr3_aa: CAWSVSPGQGVGELFF
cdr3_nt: TGTGCCTGGAGTGTTTCCCCCGGACAGGGGGTTGGGGAGCTGTTTTTT

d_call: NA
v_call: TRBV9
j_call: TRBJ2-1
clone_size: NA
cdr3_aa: CASSGKNEQFF
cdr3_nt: TGTGCCAGCAGCGGCAAAAATGAGCAGTTCTTC

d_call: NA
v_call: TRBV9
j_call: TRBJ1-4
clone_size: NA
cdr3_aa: CASGDEAAGVEKLFF
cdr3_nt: TGTGCCAGCGGGGATGAGGCGGCCGGGGTCGAAAAACTGTTTTTT

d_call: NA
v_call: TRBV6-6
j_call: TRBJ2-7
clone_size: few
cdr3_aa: CASSPITSTGTHEQYF
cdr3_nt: TGTGCCAGCAGCCCTATCACAAGTACAGGCACCCACGAGCAGTACTTC

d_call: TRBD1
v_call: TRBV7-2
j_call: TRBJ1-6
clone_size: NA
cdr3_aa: CASSTGGTGGVNSPLHF
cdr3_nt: TGTGCCAGCAGCACCGGAGGGACAGGTGGGGTTAATTCACCCCTCCACTTT

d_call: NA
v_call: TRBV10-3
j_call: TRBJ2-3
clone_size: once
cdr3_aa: CAIRDDRKSTDTQYF
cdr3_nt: TGTGCCATCAGGGATGACAGAAAAAGCACAGATACGCAGTATTTT

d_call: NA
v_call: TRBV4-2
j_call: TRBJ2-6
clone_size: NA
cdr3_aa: CSHLRAGANSGANVLTF
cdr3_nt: TGTTCACACTTGCGGGCAGGGGCCAACTCTGGGGCCAACGTCCTGACTTTC

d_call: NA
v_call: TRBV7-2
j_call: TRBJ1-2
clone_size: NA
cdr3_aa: CASSWTLGVEGYTF
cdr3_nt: TGTGCCAGCAGCTGGACACTAGGGGTGGAAGGCTACACCTTC

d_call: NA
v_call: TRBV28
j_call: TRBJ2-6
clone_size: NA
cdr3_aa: CASSLTTGAAGTNVLTF
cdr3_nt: TGTGCCAGCAGCCTTACGACGGGGGCAGCTGGGACCAACGTCCTGACTTTC

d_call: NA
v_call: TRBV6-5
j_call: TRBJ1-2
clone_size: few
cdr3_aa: CASRVTANYGYTF
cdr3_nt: TGTGCCAGCAGGGTAACGGCTAACTATGGCTACACCTTC

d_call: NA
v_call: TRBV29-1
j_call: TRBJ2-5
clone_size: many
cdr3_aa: CSVDRVGATQYF
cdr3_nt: TGCAGCGTTGACCGCGTTGGGGCGACCCAGTACTTC

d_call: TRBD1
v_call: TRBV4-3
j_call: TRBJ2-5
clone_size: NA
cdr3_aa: CASSQRLRQGARETQYF
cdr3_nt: TGCGCCAGCAGCCAAAGATTGAGGCAGGGGGCAAGAGAGACCCAGTACTTC

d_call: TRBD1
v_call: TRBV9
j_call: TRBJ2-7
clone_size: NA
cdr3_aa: CASSVEPTGLAEEQYF
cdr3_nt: TGTGCCAGCAGCGTAGAACCGACAGGGTTGGCGGAAGAGCAGTACTTC

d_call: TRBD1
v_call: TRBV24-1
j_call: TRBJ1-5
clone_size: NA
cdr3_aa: CATSDGTYRGRKAVSNRPQHF
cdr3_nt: TGTGCCACCAGTGATGGGACTTACAGGGGGCGAAAAGCTGTGAGCAATCGGCCCCAGCATTTT

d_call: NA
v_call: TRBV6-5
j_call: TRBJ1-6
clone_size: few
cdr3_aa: CASSFDRFNSPLHF
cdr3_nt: TGTGCCAGCAGTTTCGACAGGTTTAATTCACCCCTCCACTTT

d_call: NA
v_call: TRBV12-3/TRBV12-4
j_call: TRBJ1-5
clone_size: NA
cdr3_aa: CASSPFGQPQHF
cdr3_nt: TGTGCCAGCAGCCCTTTCGGTCAGCCCCAGCATTTT

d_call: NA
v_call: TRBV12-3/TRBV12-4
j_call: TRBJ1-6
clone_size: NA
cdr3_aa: CASSLEGSNSPLHF
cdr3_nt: TGTGCCAGCAGTTTGGAGGGAAGTAATTCACCCCTCCACTTT

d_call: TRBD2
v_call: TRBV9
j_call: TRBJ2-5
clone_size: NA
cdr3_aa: CASSGGGGQETQYF
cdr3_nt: TGTGCCAGCAGCGGCGGGGGGGGCCAAGAGACCCAGTACTTC

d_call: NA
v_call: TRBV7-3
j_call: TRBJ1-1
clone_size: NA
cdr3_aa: CASSFGTSNTEAFF
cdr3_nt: TGTGCCAGCAGCTTTGGGACGTCGAACACTGAAGCTTTCTTT

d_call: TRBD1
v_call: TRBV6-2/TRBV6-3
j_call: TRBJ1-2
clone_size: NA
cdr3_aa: CAGSTGGGYTF
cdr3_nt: TGTGCCGGATCGACAGGGGGTGGCTACACCTTC

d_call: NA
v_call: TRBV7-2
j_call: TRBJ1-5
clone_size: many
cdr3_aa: CASSPTGTQGNQPQHF
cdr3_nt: TGTGCCAGCAGCCCGACCGGGACCCAGGGCAATCAGCCCCAGCATTTT

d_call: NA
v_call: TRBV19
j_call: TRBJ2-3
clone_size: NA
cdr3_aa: CASTPRELGTDTQYF
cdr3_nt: TGTGCCAGTACCCCCAGGGAGCTGGGCACAGATACGCAGTATTTT

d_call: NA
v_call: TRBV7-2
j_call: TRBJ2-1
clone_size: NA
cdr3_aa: CASSRYDEQFF
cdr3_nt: TGTGCCAGCAGCCGCTATGATGAGCAGTTCTTC

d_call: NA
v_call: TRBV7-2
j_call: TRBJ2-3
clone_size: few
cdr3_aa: CASSPYGDTQYF
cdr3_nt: TGTGCCAGCAGCCCCTATGGGGATACGCAGTATTTT

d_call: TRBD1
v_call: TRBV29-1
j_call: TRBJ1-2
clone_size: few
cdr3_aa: CSVEGPIRQGDGYTF
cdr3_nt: TGCAGCGTTGAAGGCCCCATTCGACAGGGAGATGGCTACACCTTC

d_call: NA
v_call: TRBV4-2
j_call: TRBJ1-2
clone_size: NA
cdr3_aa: CAGSQADGESYGYTF
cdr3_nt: TGTGCCGGCAGCCAAGCGGACGGTGAGAGTTATGGCTACACCTTC

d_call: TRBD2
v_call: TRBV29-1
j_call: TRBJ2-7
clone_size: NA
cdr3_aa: CSLRGVNEQYF
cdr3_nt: TGCAGCCTCCGGGGGGTCAATGAGCAGTACTTC

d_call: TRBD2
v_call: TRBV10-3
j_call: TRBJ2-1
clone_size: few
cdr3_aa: CAIKETGGSYNEQFF
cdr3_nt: TGTGCCATCAAAGAAACGGGGGGCTCCTACAATGAGCAGTTCTTC

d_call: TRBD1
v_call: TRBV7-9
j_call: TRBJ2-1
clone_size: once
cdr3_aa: CASSGTASYNEQFF
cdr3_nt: TGTGCCAGCAGCGGGACAGCCTCCTACAATGAGCAGTTCTTC

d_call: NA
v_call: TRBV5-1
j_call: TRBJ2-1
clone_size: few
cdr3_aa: CATLEVNEQFF
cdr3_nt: TGCGCCACCCTGGAGGTCAATGAGCAGTTCTTC

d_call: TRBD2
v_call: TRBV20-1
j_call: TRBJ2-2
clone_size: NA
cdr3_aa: CSARDRAGGRPGELFF
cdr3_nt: TGCAGTGCTAGAGATCGAGCGGGGGGGCGTCCCGGGGAGCTGTTTTTT

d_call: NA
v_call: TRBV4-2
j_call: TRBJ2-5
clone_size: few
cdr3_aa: CASSPSPGARETQYF
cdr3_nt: TGTGCCAGCAGCCCGTCACCTGGAGCCAGAGAGACCCAGTACTTC

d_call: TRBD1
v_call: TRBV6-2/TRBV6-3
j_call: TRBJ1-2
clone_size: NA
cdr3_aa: CASSPSDRVHGYTF
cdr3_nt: TGTGCCAGCAGCCCCTCGGACAGGGTTCATGGCTACACCTTC

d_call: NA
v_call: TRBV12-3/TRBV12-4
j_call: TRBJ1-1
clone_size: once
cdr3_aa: CASRDSGSSTEAFF
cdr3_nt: TGTGCCAGCAGGGACTCGGGCAGTTCCACTGAAGCTTTCTTT

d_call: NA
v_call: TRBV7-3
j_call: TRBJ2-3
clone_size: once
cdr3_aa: CASGSGFTDTQYF
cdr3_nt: TGTGCCAGCGGATCGGGGTTCACAGATACGCAGTATTTT

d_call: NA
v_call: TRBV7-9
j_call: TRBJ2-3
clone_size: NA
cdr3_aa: CASSSMDLTDTQYF
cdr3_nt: TGTGCCAGCAGCTCCATGGATCTCACAGATACGCAGTATTTT

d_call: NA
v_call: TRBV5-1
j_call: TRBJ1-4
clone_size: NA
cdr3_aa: CASSPRGDDNEKLFF
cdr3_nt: TGCGCCAGCAGCCCAAGGGGGGATGATAATGAAAAACTGTTTTTT

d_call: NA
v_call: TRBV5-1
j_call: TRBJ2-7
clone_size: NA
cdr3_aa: CASSSRRTGGSYEQYF
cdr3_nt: TGCGCCAGCAGCTCCCGACGGACCGGTGGTTCCTACGAGCAGTACTTC

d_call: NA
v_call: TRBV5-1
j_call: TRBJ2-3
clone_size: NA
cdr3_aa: CASSLSSSSTDTQYF
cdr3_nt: TGCGCCAGCAGCTTGTCTTCCTCTAGCACAGATACGCAGTATTTT

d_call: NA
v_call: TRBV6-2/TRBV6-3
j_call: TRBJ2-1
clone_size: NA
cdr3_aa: CASSPNEDEQFF
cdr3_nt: TGTGCCAGCAGCCCAAATGAGGATGAGCAGTTCTTC

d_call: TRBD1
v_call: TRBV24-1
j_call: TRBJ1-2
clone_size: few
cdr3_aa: CATSRTGINYGYTF
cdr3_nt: TGTGCCACCAGTAGGACAGGAATTAACTATGGCTACACCTTC

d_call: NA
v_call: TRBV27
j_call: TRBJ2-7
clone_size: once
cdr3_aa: CASSLSLRSYEQYF
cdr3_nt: TGTGCCAGCAGTTTATCGTTGCGCTCCTACGAGCAGTACTTC

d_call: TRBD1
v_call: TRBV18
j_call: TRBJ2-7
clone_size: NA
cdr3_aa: CASSEWDSDLYEQYF
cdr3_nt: TGTGCCAGCTCAGAATGGGACAGTGATCTCTACGAGCAGTACTTC

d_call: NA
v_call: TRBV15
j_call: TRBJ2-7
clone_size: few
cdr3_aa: CATSPGGTLTYEQYF
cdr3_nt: TGTGCCACCAGCCCAGGAGGGACTTTAACCTACGAGCAGTACTTC

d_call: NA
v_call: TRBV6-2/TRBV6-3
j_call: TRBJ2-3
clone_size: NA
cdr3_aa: CASSYSRVAQYF
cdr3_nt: TGTGCCAGCAGTTACTCGAGGGTTGCGCAGTATTTT

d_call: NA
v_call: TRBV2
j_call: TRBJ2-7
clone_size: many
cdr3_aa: CASSPRLSYEQYF
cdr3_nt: TGTGCCAGCAGCCCCCGGCTATCCTACGAGCAGTACTTC

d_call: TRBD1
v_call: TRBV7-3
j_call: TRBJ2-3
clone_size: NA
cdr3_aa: CASSNTGQGAVDTQYF
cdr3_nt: TGTGCCAGCAGCAACACGGGACAGGGGGCTGTAGATACGCAGTATTTT

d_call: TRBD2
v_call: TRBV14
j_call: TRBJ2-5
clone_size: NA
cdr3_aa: CASSQPGTSMRKTQYF
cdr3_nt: TGTGCCAGCAGCCAACCCGGGACTAGCATGAGAAAGACCCAGTACTTC

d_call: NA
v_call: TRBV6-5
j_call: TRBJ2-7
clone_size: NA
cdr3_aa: CASSYGRGNSYEQYF
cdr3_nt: TGTGCCAGCAGTTACGGCCGAGGGAACTCCTACGAGCAGTACTTC

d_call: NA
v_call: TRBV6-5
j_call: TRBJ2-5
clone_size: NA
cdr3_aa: CASSYSASVSETQYF
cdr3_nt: TGTGCCAGCAGTTACTCGGCCAGCGTTTCGGAGACCCAGTACTTC